This T cell receptor beta chain stems from a study of tumor and adjacent non-tumor tissue in lung cancer. For the study at large: There were 11 to 13 adenocarcinoma, a couple of squamous cell carcinoma and 1 small cell lung cancer cases. Study outcomes and limitations: Tumor TCR diversity, when higher, was linked to shorter survival. TCR diversity was significantly greater in tumor than normal lung tissue.

About this clonotype: Its specificity is unknown. One end of the junction does not line up with germline, which may come from a read error.

CDR3 size: 15 residues. Germline CDR1 and CDR2: MNHEY and SVGAGI. The library came from three nested PCR rounds adapted from ARM-PCR protocols. TCRdb processed the multiplex PCR reads anew with MiXCR; each CDR3 protein has one entry. The data hold about 110,000 distinct CDR3 sequences, with around 82% observed a single time. RNA was extracted from bulk tissue without any cell sorting. Between August and November 2014, newly diagnosed, chemotherapy-naive lung cancer patients underwent thoracic surgery in China. Input material: lung tumor tissue. The rearrangement joins TRBV6-5 to TRBJ2-1, with D possibly matching TRBD1 (5 bases). The TCR was taken from a man between 65 and 85 years old with non-small cell lung cancer. The CDR3 DNA reads TGTGTCAGCAGTTCTCGCTGGGCAGGGAAGAATGAGCACTTCTTC. It translates to CVSSSRWAGKNEHFF.